One sample yielded the 19 T cell receptor beta chains listed below, sequenced in a study of human T cells and chemical hapten exposure. Time point meaning: patch test 2, 6 weeks after DPC sensitization. The treatment here: therapeutic diphenylcyclopropenone sensitization with weekly scalp DPC. TCRdb analysed the RACE reads with MiXCR anew, one entry per CDR3 protein. The sample lists about 80,000 distinct CDR3 sequences, approximately 10% occurring once. The sequencing used whole blood, collected in connection with sensitization to the hapten diphenylcyclopropenone (DPC). The receptor source for this set is a woman between 25 and 40 years old with alopecia areata. Some clones in this sample may be carry-over from other donors' samples.

J is TRBJ2-1 and V is TRBV7-2; 9 positions agree with TRBD1. From germline, CDR1 is SGHTA and CDR2 FQGNSA. The CDR3 loop spans 15 amino acids. Losses at the gene ends were 3 bases for V and 4 bases for J; bases not matched to a gene: 4. This CDR3 reads CASSFGQGRYNEQFF. The DNA for the CDR3 is TGTGCCAGCAGCTTTGGACAGGGGAGGTACAATGAGCAGTTCTTC.

V gene TRBV11-2 combines with J gene TRBJ2-7, with 9 bases matching TRBD2. CDR3 length: 19 residues. V lost 0 bases and J lost 4; bases outside the gene matches: 16. Germline-derived CDR1 and CDR2 are SGHAT and FQNNGV. CDR3 sequence (DNA): TGTGCCAGCAGCTTAGATCGGCTAGCGGGGCCCCTAGTTGGATACGAGCAGTACTTC. It encodes CASSLDRLAGPLVGYEQYF.

CDR3 coding DNA: TGTGCCAGCAGTGTTTCGGCGGGACCCTACGAGCAGTACTTC. Translating it yields CASSVSAGPYEQYF. The chain employs TRBV28 and TRBJ2-7; maybe TRBD2 (6 bases). Looked up from germline, CDR1 is MDHEN and CDR2 is SYDVKM. The CDR3 covers 14 residues. Trimming stripped 5 bases from V and 2 bases from J, with 13 bases between.

The chain joins TRBV5-5 to TRBJ1-2; no clear D gene. Trimming stripped 7 bases from V and 5 bases from J, with 12 bases between. The CDR3 totals 12 residues. Germline V gives CDR1 SGHKS, CDR2 YYEKEE (reference sequence). The CDR3 region is CASAGTTYGYTF. The CDR3 nucleotides are TGTGCCAGCGCGGGCACAACTTATGGCTACACCTTC.

This clonotype was detected only a few times. The chain is built from TRBV28 and TRBJ2-7; D is perhaps TRBD2 (6 bases). CDR1 MDHEN and CDR2 SYDVKM come from the germline V gene. The CDR3 loop spans 14 amino acids. Trimming shortened V by 6 bases and J by 2 bases, and 14 bases separated the two germline ends. The CDR3, as DNA: TGTGCCAGCAGCCCGGGGGTACTAACCTACGAGCAGTACTTC. Its translation: CASSPGVLTYEQYF.

At least ten counts were recorded for this clonotype. The V call is TRBV9, the J call TRBJ2-1; no clear D. This CDR3 is 13 amino acids long. The V gene's germline CDR1 is SGDLS and CDR2 YYNGEE. The ends were cut back, 4 bases at V and 3 bases at J, with 8 bases in the middle. CDR3 in DNA: TGTGCCAGCAGCCGATCAGGCTACAATGAGCAGTTCTTC. Translation gives CASSRSGYNEQFF.

This clonotype came up a few times. J is TRBJ2-3 and V is TRBV20-1; 8 nucleotides agree with TRBD1. J was trimmed by 6 bases and V by 5 bases; bases with no gene match: 10. The CDR3 is 14 residues long. Germline V gene sequence: CDR1 DFQATT, CDR2 SNEGSKA (reference sequence). The CDR3 reads CSAARQGRRDTQYF. The CDR3 DNA sequence: TGCAGTGCTGCGCGACAGGGGAGAAGGGATACGCAGTATTTT.

This clonotype was found a few times. The genes are TRBV11-2 and TRBJ2-5, with no clear D. The CDR3 covers 19 residues. Trimming cost V 4 bases and J 2 bases, with 26 bases left between them. Germline lookup yields CDR1 SGHAT and CDR2 FQNNGV. DNA for the CDR3: TGTGCCAGCAGCTCCCAAGCCACGACATATAGTGTTTTGCAAGAGACCCAGTACTTC. Protein: CASSSQATTYSVLQETQYF.

This clonotype has a handful of counts. The chain carries TRBV14 and TRBJ1-6, with D possibly matching TRBD1 (5 bases). There are 12 residues in the CDR3. CDR1 and CDR2 from the germline V gene are SGHDN and FVKESK. V was cut by 2 bases and J by 14 bases, with 10 bases left in between. This CDR3 is CASSQSVGALHF. The CDR3 DNA is TGTGCCAGCAGCCAATCGGTGGGGGCCCTCCACTTT.

The table lists this clonotype with a few counts. V is TRBV29-1 and J is TRBJ1-2; no clear D. The germline V gene encodes CDR1 SQVTM and CDR2 ANQGSEA. CDR3 length: 14 amino acids. V dropped 3 bases and J dropped 6 bases, with 17 bases sitting between them. Written as DNA, the CDR3 is TGCAGCGTTGATTACGCGCCTGGGTCTGATGGCTACACCTTC. Amino acids: CSVDYAPGSDGYTF.

Ten or more counts support this clonotype. The rearrangement joins TRBV7-6 to TRBJ1-3, with D hard to call. Germline V gene data show CDR1 as SGHVS and CDR2 as FNYEAQ. The CDR3 sequence is 14 residues long. V dropped 5 bases and J dropped 1 base, with 9 bases sitting between them. CDR3 in amino acids: CASSPGPSGNTIYF. The CDR3, as DNA: TGTGCCAGCAGCCCCGGGCCTTCTGGAAACACCATATATTTT.

In its sample, this clonotype was seen many times. This chain joins TRBV11-2 and TRBJ2-2; D is unclear. The germline CDR1 and CDR2 sequences are SGHAT and FQNNGV. Between the trimmed V and J ends, which lost 1 base and 4 bases, there was a span of 7 bases. CDR3 length equals 14 residues. In DNA form, the CDR3 reads TGTGCCAGCAGCTTAGTCTTTGGCACCGGGGAGCTGTTTTTT. The encoded protein is CASSLVFGTGELFF.

The table lists this clonotype with a few counts. This chain links TRBV20-1 with TRBJ2-5; 8 bases are shared with TRBD2. Germline assignment: CDR1 DFQATT and CDR2 SNEGSKA (reference sequence). This CDR3 region has 13 residues. V lost 5 bases to trimming and J lost 4 bases; unmatched junction nucleotides: 6. This CDR3 is CSARPGLGETQYF. For the CDR3, the DNA is TGCAGTGCTCGTCCGGGACTAGGAGAGACCCAGTACTTC.

At least ten counts were recorded for this clonotype. The rearrangement uses TRBV13 and TRBJ1-1; TRBD1 aligns across 9 bases. The ends lost 7 bases at V and 6 bases at J; junction bases unmatched: 6. The CDR3 length is 13 residues. Germline V gene lookup returns CDR1 PRHDT and CDR2 FYEKMQ (reference sequence). CDR3 sequence reads: CASIEQGAAEAFF. In DNA, the CDR3 is TGTGCCAGCATCGAACAGGGGGCTGCTGAAGCTTTCTTT.

This clonotype has a handful of counts. The V call is TRBV3-1, the J call TRBJ2-2; 9 bases fit TRBD2. This CDR3 contains 16 residues. Germline CDR1 reads LGHDT; CDR2 reads YNNKEL (reference sequence). V dropped 3 bases and J dropped 6; count of bases not matched to a gene: 8. CDR3 sequence reads: CASSQMGLAGPGELFF. CDR3 coding DNA: TGTGCCAGCAGCCAGATGGGGCTAGCGGGGCCCGGGGAGCTGTTTTTT.

This clonotype occurred many times. CDR3 in amino acids: CAWSVQGGEQYF. The CDR3 DNA reads as TGTGCCTGGAGTGTCCAAGGGGGCGAGCAGTACTTC. The V and J genes are TRBV30 and TRBJ2-7; possible D gene TRBD1, 6 bases. V was cut by 0 bases and J by 6 bases, with 9 bases left in between. The germline gives CDR1 GTSNPN, CDR2 SVGIG (reference sequence). The CDR3 loop spans 12 amino acids.

Comments on this clonotype: Given a much more abundant clone one base away, this may be a read error. The chain couples TRBV6-5 to TRBJ2-7; D is unclear. The V and J ends lost 2 bases and 2 bases respectively, with 16 bases between them. CDR1 and CDR2 from the germline V gene are MNHEY and SVGAGI. CDR3 length: 16 residues. CDR3 nucleotide sequence: TGTGCCAGCAGTTACACCTCGGCGTGGGAAACCTACGAGCAGTACTTC. Its protein is CASSYTSAWETYEQYF.

This chain uses TRBV9 with TRBJ1-2; no definite D call. CDR3 length equals 13 residues. CDR1 and CDR2 from the germline V gene are SGDLS and YYNGEE. V dropped 4 bases and J dropped 4 bases, with 11 bases sitting between them. The CDR3 nucleotides are TGTGCCAGCAGCAAAGACGTGTCCTATGGCTACACCTTC. Amino acids: CASSKDVSYGYTF.

This clonotype has only a few counts. V usage is TRBV5-6 and J usage is TRBJ1-1; D is unresolved. CDR3 length: 17 residues. The germline V gene encodes CDR1 SGHDT and CDR2 YYEEEE. Trimming removed 4 bases from V and 3 bases from J, with 22 bases in between. The CDR3 DNA is TGTGCCAGCAGCCTGGGCCGCGGACTCCCGAGGTACACTGAAGCTTTCTTT. It encodes CASSLGRGLPRYTEAFF.